The table lists the clone carrying this TCR beta chain with a few counts. Its target is not known. The source of the sample is a study of cytomegalovirus exposure and HLA in healthy donors. General study points: Data from an earlier analysis indicated that most TCR beta V segments were productive either about 90% or about 30% of the time.

The PCR contained 60 Vbeta and 13 Jbeta primers. TCRdb keeps only in-frame clones here, not all; method: immunoSEQ multiplex PCR. Among about 130,000 clones listed, approximately 10% were seen once. Healthy bone marrow donors made up the donors. J lost 5 bases, V lost 3 bases, and 10 bases had no gene match. The CDR3 has 16 amino acids. Germline V gene data show CDR1 as ENHRY and CDR2 as SYGVKD. The TCR sequence derives from a woman in her 40s in good health and CMV-seropositive. The gene calls are TRBV10-3 and TRBJ2-3; TRBD1 matches at 8 bases. Sequences were obtained from PBMCs. CDR3 region: CAISESLTGGRDTQYF. The CDR3 DNA reads TGTGCCATCAGTGAATCTTTAACAGGGGGAAGAGATACGCAGTATTTT.